This TCR beta chain originates from a study of cytomegalovirus exposure and HLA in healthy donors. Looking at the study overall: In a previous analysis, 110 million or so unique TCR beta sequences were found from approximately 180 million T cells. Points from the study as a whole: A later analysis found most CMV-associated TCR beta chains apparently HLA-restricted.

With 60 Vbeta and 13 Jbeta primers, the PCR was carried out. Authors' methods: Among the unique TCR beta chains that a later analysis counted, about 85 million in all, approximately 12 million were shared. Sequenced by immunoSEQ multiplex PCR; TCRdb stores in-frame clones only, minus some. That table gives V, J and clone size, and the DNA gave D and trimming. This sample has 65,000 or so clones, with roughly 80% found just once. CDR1 and CDR2 (germline): LNHDA, SQIVND (reference sequence). This CDR3 contains 14 residues. Between the trimmed V and J ends, which lost 1 base and 0 bases, there was a span of 6 bases. Comment on this clone: The antigen is not known.

Unrecorded immune exposures were likely, despite nominal health at sampling. This chain connects TRBV19 to TRBJ1-1, with no clear D. This receptor was taken from a girl between 10 and 17 years old in good health and CMV-seropositive. The sample taken for sequencing was PBMCs. DNA for the CDR3: TGTGCCAGTAGTATAGCAGAAGTGAACACTGAAGCTTTCTTT. This gives the protein CASSIAEVNTEAFF.